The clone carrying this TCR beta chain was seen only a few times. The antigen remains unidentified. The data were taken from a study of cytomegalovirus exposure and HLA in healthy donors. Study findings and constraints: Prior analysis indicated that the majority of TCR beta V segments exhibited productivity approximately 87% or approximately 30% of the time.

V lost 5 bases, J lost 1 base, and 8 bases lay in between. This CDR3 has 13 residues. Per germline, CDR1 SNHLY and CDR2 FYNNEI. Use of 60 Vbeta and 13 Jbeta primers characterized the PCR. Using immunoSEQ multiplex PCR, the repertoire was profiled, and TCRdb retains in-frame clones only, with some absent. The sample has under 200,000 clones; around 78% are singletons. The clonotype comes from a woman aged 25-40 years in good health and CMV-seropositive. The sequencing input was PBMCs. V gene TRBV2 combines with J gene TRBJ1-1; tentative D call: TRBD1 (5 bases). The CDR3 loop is CASSFDRNTEAFF. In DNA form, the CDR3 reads TGTGCCAGCAGTTTTGACAGGAACACTGAAGCTTTCTTT. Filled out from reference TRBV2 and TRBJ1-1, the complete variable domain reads EPEVTQTPSHQVTQMGQEVILRCVPISNHLYFYWYRQILGQKVEFLVSFYNNEISEKSEIFDDQFSVERPDGSNFTLKIRSTKLEDSAMYFCASSFDRNTEAFFGQGTRLTVV.